These 22 T cell receptor beta chains share one sample of origin, sequenced in a study of spatial heterogeneity in lung cancer. Stated time point: sample taken at primary tumor resection. Whole RNA from tumor, nontumor lung or frozen PBMC was sequenced unsorted. TCRdb processed the 5' RACE reads anew with MiXCR; each CDR3 protein has one entry. The sample includes approximately 47,000 distinct CDR3 sequences, about 7.6% of them seen just once. The sample in question was PBMCs, obtained at surgery. The receptor set was obtained from a female donor with early-stage non-small cell lung cancer.

This clonotype occurred many times. The chain carries TRBV5-1 and TRBJ1-5; no definite D call. In germline, CDR1 is SGHRS, CDR2 YFSETQ. Trimming left V 4 bases short and J 2 bases short, with 16 bases between. The CDR3 loop spans 16 amino acids. CDR3: CASSPYLSGGNQPQHF. CDR3 nucleotide sequence: TGCGCCAGCAGCCCCTACCTTTCGGGTGGCAATCAGCCCCAGCATTTT.

V usage is TRBV20-1 and J usage is TRBJ2-3; unclear D gene. Germline V gene lookup returns CDR1 DFQATT and CDR2 SNEGSKA (reference sequence). The V end lost 6 bases, the J end lost 0 bases, and 10 bases lay between the germline ends. The CDR3 loop spans 13 amino acids. CDR3 DNA: TGCAGTGCCACTCCCGGGAGCACAGATACGCAGTATTTT. It translates to CSATPGSTDTQYF.

This clonotype has only a few counts. This chain uses TRBV5-4 with TRBJ2-2, with TRBD2 matching over 8 bases. This CDR3 is built from 15 residues. The germline V gene has CDR1 SGHNT and CDR2 YYREEE (reference sequence). Trimming removed 4 bases from V and 3 bases from J; junction bases left unmatched: 5. CDR3 region: CASSHGGADTGELFF. The CDR3 region has the DNA TGTGCCAGCAGCCACGGGGGGGCCGACACCGGGGAGCTGTTTTTT.

The CDR3 loop is CASSLAGESSYEQYF. The DNA of the CDR3 is TGTGCCAGCAGCTTAGCGGGAGAGAGCTCCTACGAGCAGTACTTC. The genes are TRBV7-2 and TRBJ2-7, with D tentatively TRBD2 (5 bases). V gave up 0 bases and J gave up 0 bases, with 9 bases separating them. This CDR3 spans 15 amino acids. Germline V gene lookup returns CDR1 SGHTA and CDR2 FQGNSA. The variable domain in full, completed from reference TRBV7-2 and TRBJ2-7, reads GAGVSQSPSNKVTEKGKDVELRCDPISGHTALYWYRQSLGQGLEFLIYFQGNSAPDKSGLPSDRFSAERTGGSVSTLTIQRTQQEDSAVYLCASSLAGESSYEQYFGPGTRLTVT.

The CDR3 DNA follows: TGCGCCAGCAGCACCCCAGGGACAACGGCTACTGAAGCTTTCTTT. It translates to CASSTPGTTATEAFF. The rearrangement joins TRBV5-1 to TRBJ1-1, with D possibly being TRBD1 (6 bases). The CDR3 consists of 15 residues. The germline V gene encodes CDR1 SGHRS and CDR2 YFSETQ. Trimming stripped 4 bases from V and 5 bases from J, with 18 bases between.

The chain employs TRBV5-1 and TRBJ1-1; D unclear. V lost 0 bases, J lost 1 base, and 10 bases lay in between. The germline V gene has CDR1 SGHRS and CDR2 YFSETQ. The CDR3 has 15 residues. CDR3 sequence reads: CASSLDGRPNTEAFF. The CDR3 DNA is TGCGCCAGCAGCTTGGATGGACGGCCGAACACTGAAGCTTTCTTT.

This clonotype was detected a few times. The V and J genes are TRBV18 and TRBJ2-3; 9 bases are shared with TRBD1. The trim removed 6 bases at V and 1 base at J, leaving 8 bases unmatched. This CDR3 region has 16 residues. The germline V gene has CDR1 KGHSH and CDR2 LQKENI. The CDR3 loop is CASSHDRGSGTDTQYF. For the CDR3, the DNA is TGTGCCAGCTCTCACGACAGGGGGTCAGGCACAGATACGCAGTATTTT.

This clonotype was seen ten or more times. The chain has TRBV6-1 and TRBJ1-4; no reliable D call. The CDR3 length is 16 residues. Germline V lookup: CDR1 MNHNS, CDR2 SASEGT. V lost 1 base, J lost 4 bases, and 13 bases lay in between. The CDR3 protein is CASSEERRMINEKLFF. DNA of the CDR3: TGTGCCAGCAGTGAAGAGAGGAGAATGATTAATGAAAAACTGTTTTTT.

The table lists this clonotype with a few counts. This rearrangement joins TRBV20-1 to TRBJ1-5, with D possibly TRBD1 on 5 matching bases. The CDR3 sequence is 19 residues long. V was clipped by 1 base and J by 4 bases, with 26 bases between them. Germline V CDR1 and CDR2: DFQATT, SNEGSKA (reference sequence). Here the CDR3 reads CSARGWSEGNPASNQPQHF. CDR3 in DNA: TGCAGTGCTAGAGGTTGGTCGGAGGGGAACCCAGCCTCTAATCAGCCCCAGCATTTT.

This clonotype was seen many times. The CDR3 DNA follows: TGCAGTGCTCCGCAGGGGGCAACGAACACTGAAGCTTTCTTT. As protein: CSAPQGATNTEAFF. V and J are TRBV20-1 and TRBJ1-1, with TRBD1 identical over 8 bases. The CDR3 has 14 residues. Germline-derived CDR1 and CDR2 are DFQATT and SNEGSKA (reference sequence). V was pared by 5 bases and J by 1 base, with 6 bases of the junction left unmatched.

This chain uses TRBV7-2 with TRBJ2-1; D may be TRBD2 (5 bases). Deletions cut 5 bases from V and 0 bases from J, with 11 bases between. The CDR3 spans 15 residues. Germline loops: CDR1 SGHTA, CDR2 FQGNSA. CDR3 coding DNA: TGTGCCAGCAGCCCCGGGATTAGCTCCTACAATGAGCAGTTCTTC. It translates to CASSPGISSYNEQFF.

There are many counts of this clonotype. This chain joins TRBV4-3 and TRBJ2-7; 9 bases match TRBD2. J lost 3 bases, V lost 4 bases, and 19 bases had no gene match. CDR1 is LGHNA and CDR2 is YSLEER in the germline V gene. The CDR3 contains 19 residues. CDR3 residues: CASSRRWGSTSGQIYEQYF. The CDR3 DNA reads TGCGCCAGCAGCCGAAGATGGGGGTCAACTAGCGGGCAAATCTACGAGCAGTACTTC.

The V call is TRBV10-3, the J call TRBJ1-6; D is uncertain. Per germline, CDR1 ENHRY and CDR2 SYGVKD. CDR3 length: 15 residues. Trimming removed 5 bases from V and 9 bases from J, with 17 bases in between. The CDR3 nucleotides read TGTGCCATCAGTAAATCCGGCATATGGGGTTCACCCCTCCACTTT. It is translated as CAISKSGIWGSPLHF.

This clonotype has ten or more counts. The chain has TRBV12-3 or TRBV12-4 and TRBJ2-3; 9 nucleotides agree with TRBD2. CDR3 length equals 17 residues. V lost 10 bases and J lost 2; bases outside the gene matches: 16. DNA of the CDR3: TGTGCCATATCGGAGGGTTCCGGGACTAGCCCCACAGATACGCAGTATTTT. It codes for CAISEGSGTSPTDTQYF.

This clonotype was recorded at least ten times. V and J are TRBV5-1 and TRBJ2-5; 9 bases align to TRBD1. With 3 bases clipped from V and 2 bases from J, the junction kept 8 bases outside the gene matches. CDR3 size: 16 residues. Germline V lookup: CDR1 SGHRS, CDR2 YFSETQ. The chain's CDR3 is CASSWRTGVRQETQYF. CDR3 coding DNA: TGCGCCAGCAGCTGGCGGACAGGGGTTAGGCAAGAGACCCAGTACTTC.

This clonotype turned up a few times. The chain couples TRBV11-2 to TRBJ2-3; TRBD1 aligns across 10 bases. Trimming took 3 bases from V and 7 from J; bases not matched to a gene: 19. Germline V lookup: CDR1 SGHAT, CDR2 FQNNGV. CDR3 length: 19 residues. The CDR3 is CASSFLATGGKFWVYTQYF. The DNA of the CDR3 is TGTGCCAGCAGCTTCTTGGCGACAGGGGGCAAATTTTGGGTCTATACGCAGTATTTT.

This clonotype was observed a handful of times. The chain has TRBV5-4 and TRBJ2-1, with TRBD1 as a possible D gene (5 bases). Per germline, CDR1 SGHNT and CDR2 YYREEE (reference sequence). V dropped 0 bases and J dropped 5 bases, with 12 bases sitting between them. The CDR3 covers 15 residues. The CDR3 sequence: CASSLAAGIDNEQFF. In DNA, the CDR3 is TGTGCCAGCAGCTTGGCGGCAGGGATAGACAATGAGCAGTTCTTC.

The chain has TRBV30 and TRBJ2-1; 8 nucleotides match TRBD1. V shed 1 base, J shed 3 bases, and the junction held 5 bases outside the gene matches. The CDR3 runs to 15 residues. Germline V gene lookup returns CDR1 GTSNPN and CDR2 SVGIG (reference sequence). The CDR3 region has the DNA TGTGCCTGGAGTGGAGGGACAGGAGACTACAATGAGCAGTTCTTC. As protein: CAWSGGTGDYNEQFF.

This clonotype occurred many times. V and J are TRBV5-6 and TRBJ1-1; D unresolved. The germline CDR1 and CDR2 sequences are SGHDT and YYEEEE. V lost 1 base, J lost 1 base, and 5 bases lay in between. The CDR3 loop spans 13 amino acids. The CDR3: CASSLQPNTEAFF. In DNA, the CDR3 is TGTGCCAGCAGCTTGCAGCCGAACACTGAAGCTTTCTTT.

This clonotype was detected a few times. This chain connects TRBV28 to TRBJ2-5, with 10 positions matching TRBD2. Germline V gene data show CDR1 as MDHEN and CDR2 as SYDVKM. The V segment lost 3 bases and the J segment 1 base; nucleotides outside the gene matches: 2. This CDR3 contains 15 residues. In DNA, the CDR3 is TGTGCCAGCAGTTTGTCTAGCGGGGGCCAAGAGACCCAGTACTTC. Its translation is CASSLSSGGQETQYF.

This clonotype was observed a handful of times. The V and J genes are TRBV6-1 and TRBJ1-4; D is possibly TRBD1 (6 bases). V lost 5 bases and J 4 bases, leaving 11 bases between the germline ends. CDR3 length equals 14 residues. CDR1 is MNHNS, CDR2 SASEGT, per germline. For the CDR3, the DNA is TGTGCCAGCAGTTCGACAGGAAGTAATGAAAAACTGTTTTTT. As protein: CASSSTGSNEKLFF.

This clonotype was recorded at least ten times. The chain joins TRBV20-1 to TRBJ1-2; no firm D call. V lost 5 bases and J lost 7, with 26 bases in between. Looked up from germline, CDR1 is DFQATT and CDR2 is SNEGSKA (reference sequence). This CDR3 comprises 16 residues. In DNA form, the CDR3 reads TGCAGTGCTCAAAATTTGGTTCGGGTTCAGGAACGTGGCTACACCTTC. Protein: CSAQNLVRVQERGYTF.